The clone carrying this T cell receptor beta chain came up once. Original data processing: Estimation of nucleated cell counts was performed using reference gene primer amplification. Sequencing used immunoSEQ multiplex PCR; TCRdb keeps in-frame clones, though not all of them. V and J calls and clone size are as listed in that table; D and trimming were resolved from the DNA. The sample holds some 230,000 clones; roughly nine tenths are singletons and the top ten take roughly a tenth. These data belong to a study of blood T cell repertoires in COVID-19. Study context: Sites in the United States, Italy and Spain provided acute and convalescent COVID-19 samples. T cells, B-cell-depleted T cells, or PBMCs supplied cDNA or gDNA.

Seattle's enrolled individuals joined amid active infection and were then monitored longitudinally. The V segment lost 5 bases and the J segment 4 bases; nucleotides outside the gene matches: 9. The CDR3 has 16 amino acids. CDR1 and CDR2 (germline): LNHNV, YYDKDF (reference sequence). Material: peripheral blood. This TCR derives from a woman aged 45-59 years with COVID-19, enrolled during active disease. The chain employs TRBV15 and TRBJ2-1; 9 bases map to TRBD2. CDR3 DNA sequence: TGTGCCACCAGCTCCTCGTGGACTAGCGCATACAATGAGCAGTTCTTC. Protein sequence: CATSSSWTSAYNEQFF. The full variable domain, with the rest looked up from reference TRBV15 and TRBJ2-1, is DAMVIQNPRYQVTQFGKPVTLSCSQTLNHNVMYWYQQKSSQAPKLLFHYYDKDFNNEADTPDNFQSRRPNTSFCFLDIRSPGLGDTAMYLCATSSSWTSAYNEQFFGPGTRLTVL.